A selection of T cell receptor beta chains follows, all from one sample in a study of cytomegalovirus exposure and HLA in healthy donors. The table came from immunoSEQ multiplex PCR; TCRdb's copy has only in-frame clones and leaves some out. The sample has over 150,000 clones, around 69% seen once. The sample comprised PBMCs. These receptors came from a man aged 55 to 70 in good health and CMV-seronegative. Both conserved end residues are part of each CDR3. The D gene is left open where the match is weak. The size entry is marked missing in some rows and otherwise reads once, few, many or a size class.

d_gene: .
v_gene: TRBV30
j_gene: TRBJ1-5
abundance: .
CDR3aa: CAWSGVSGGPQHF
CDR3nt: TGTGCCTGGAGTGGGGTTTCCGGAGGGCCCCAGCATTTT

d_gene: .
v_gene: TRBV10-3
j_gene: TRBJ1-2
abundance: few
CDR3aa: CAILEGSRGYGYTF
CDR3nt: TGTGCCATTCTAGAAGGGTCAAGGGGCTATGGCTACACCTTC

d_gene: .
v_gene: TRBV21-1
j_gene: TRBJ1-4
abundance: .
CDR3aa: CASSKAGSGRNEKLFF
CDR3nt: TGTGCCAGCAGCAAAGCAGGGTCAGGGAGGAATGAAAAACTGTTTTTT

d_gene: TRBD2
v_gene: TRBV29-1
j_gene: TRBJ2-1
abundance: once
CDR3aa: CSVVGLAGVYNEQFF
CDR3nt: TGCAGCGTTGTTGGTCTAGCGGGGGTGTACAATGAGCAGTTCTTC

d_gene: .
v_gene: TRBV5-1
j_gene: TRBJ2-1
abundance: .
CDR3aa: CASSERQGRDNEQFF
CDR3nt: TGCGCCAGCAGCGAGAGACAGGGGAGGGACAATGAGCAGTTCTTC

d_gene: .
v_gene: TRBV19
j_gene: TRBJ1-2
abundance: .
CDR3aa: CASSIAAGEYGYTF
CDR3nt: TGTGCCAGTAGTATAGCGGCAGGGGAATATGGCTACACCTTC

d_gene: .
v_gene: TRBV6-5
j_gene: TRBJ2-7
abundance: .
CDR3aa: CASRRVTGPYEQYF
CDR3nt: TGTGCCAGCAGGCGGGTTACAGGGCCCTACGAGCAGTACTTC

d_gene: .
v_gene: TRBV10-3
j_gene: TRBJ1-1
abundance: .
CDR3aa: CAISDQGRVNTEAFF
CDR3nt: TGTGCCATCAGTGACCAAGGGAGGGTGAACACTGAAGCTTTCTTT

d_gene: TRBD1
v_gene: TRBV7-9
j_gene: TRBJ1-1
abundance: .
CDR3aa: CASRQGTANTEAFF
CDR3nt: TGTGCCAGCAGACAGGGGACAGCGAACACTGAAGCTTTCTTT

d_gene: .
v_gene: TRBV30
j_gene: TRBJ1-6
abundance: .
CDR3aa: CAWSVNSNSPLHF
CDR3nt: TGTGCCTGGAGTGTTAACAGTAATTCACCCCTCCACTTT

d_gene: .
v_gene: TRBV27
j_gene: TRBJ1-6
abundance: .
CDR3aa: CASSLSTTHRARAPLHF
CDR3nt: TGTGCCAGCAGTTTATCCACAACGCACAGGGCCAGGGCACCCCTCCACTTT

d_gene: TRBD1
v_gene: TRBV14
j_gene: TRBJ2-5
abundance: .
CDR3aa: CASSQPGTGQETQYF
CDR3nt: TGTGCCAGCAGCCAACCCGGGACAGGGCAAGAGACCCAGTACTTC

d_gene: TRBD2
v_gene: TRBV5-1
j_gene: TRBJ2-7
abundance: .
CDR3aa: CASSEGLAGGAYEQYF
CDR3nt: TGCGCCAGCAGCGAGGGACTAGCGGGAGGGGCCTACGAGCAGTACTTC

d_gene: TRBD2
v_gene: TRBV30
j_gene: TRBJ2-7
abundance: .
CDR3aa: CAWSVGTSGRVYEQYF
CDR3nt: TGTGCCTGGAGTGTCGGGACTAGCGGGAGAGTTTACGAGCAGTACTTC

d_gene: .
v_gene: TRBV27
j_gene: TRBJ2-7
abundance: .
CDR3aa: CASSPWDTSYEQYF
CDR3nt: TGTGCCAGCAGTCCGTGGGACACCTCCTACGAGCAGTACTTC

d_gene: .
v_gene: TRBV4-3
j_gene: TRBJ2-7
abundance: .
CDR3aa: CASSQDLDGSSYEQYF
CDR3nt: TGCGCCAGCAGCCAAGATCTCGACGGGAGCTCCTACGAGCAGTACTTC

d_gene: TRBD2
v_gene: TRBV5-1
j_gene: TRBJ2-7
abundance: few
CDR3aa: CASSFWGGNEQYF
CDR3nt: TGCGCCAGCAGCTTCTGGGGGGGGAACGAGCAGTACTTC

d_gene: TRBD1
v_gene: TRBV28
j_gene: TRBJ2-1
abundance: .
CDR3aa: CASSFGQVYNEQFF
CDR3nt: TGTGCCAGCAGTTTTGGACAGGTCTACAATGAGCAGTTCTTC

d_gene: .
v_gene: TRBV9
j_gene: TRBJ1-1
abundance: .
CDR3aa: CASTQGYDTEAFF
CDR3nt: TGTGCCTCCACACAGGGATACGACACTGAAGCTTTCTTT

d_gene: TRBD2
v_gene: TRBV2
j_gene: TRBJ2-7
abundance: .
CDR3aa: CASSELRLAGEYEQYF
CDR3nt: TGTGCCAGCAGTGAATTGCGACTAGCGGGAGAGTACGAGCAGTACTTC

d_gene: .
v_gene: TRBV19
j_gene: TRBJ1-5
abundance: few
CDR3aa: CASSWTSGNQPQHF
CDR3nt: TGTGCCAGTAGCTGGACTTCCGGCAATCAGCCCCAGCATTTT

d_gene: .
v_gene: TRBV7-8
j_gene: TRBJ2-5
abundance: .
CDR3aa: CASSPWRAQQETQYF
CDR3nt: TGTGCCAGCAGCCCCTGGCGGGCCCAGCAAGAGACCCAGTACTTC

d_gene: TRBD1
v_gene: TRBV6-1
j_gene: TRBJ1-5
abundance: .
CDR3aa: CASRPGQGGYQPQHF
CDR3nt: TGTGCCAGCAGGCCCGGACAGGGTGGTTATCAGCCCCAGCATTTT